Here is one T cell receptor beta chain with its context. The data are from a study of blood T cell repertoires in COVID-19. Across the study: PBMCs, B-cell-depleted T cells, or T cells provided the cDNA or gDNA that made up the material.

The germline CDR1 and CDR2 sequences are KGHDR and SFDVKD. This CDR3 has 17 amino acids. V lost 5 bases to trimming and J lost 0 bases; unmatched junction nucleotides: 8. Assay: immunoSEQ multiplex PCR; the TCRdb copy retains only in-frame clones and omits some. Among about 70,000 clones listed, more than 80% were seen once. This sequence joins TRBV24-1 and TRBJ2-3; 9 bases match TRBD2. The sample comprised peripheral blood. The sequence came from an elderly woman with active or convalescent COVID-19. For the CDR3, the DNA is TGTGCCACCAGTGCCCAAAGCGGGGGGATTAGCACAGATACGCAGTATTTT. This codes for CATSAQSGGISTDTQYF.